The rows below give T cell receptor beta chains drawn from one sample of a study of shared clonotypes between healthy human individuals. Here immunoSEQ multiplex PCR was the method, and the copy in TCRdb shows in-frame clones only, minus some. The repertoire consists of some 2 million clones, with roughly 94% occurring once and the leading ten covering approximately 0.13%. The material sequenced was naive CD4+ T cells sorted from blood. The source of these receptors is a man younger than 30 in good health. The CDR3 runs from the conserved cysteine through the conserved F or W. The order of the fields is clone size, J gene, D gene, V gene, CDR3 protein, CDR3 DNA. D genes are given only for firm matches. Only part of the rows carry a size: once, few, many, or a class if the clone is expanded.

>NA|TRBJ2-5|TRBD1|TRBV29-1
CSVGDRGWYQETQYF
TGCAGCGTGGGGGACAGGGGGTGGTACCAAGAGACCCAGTACTTC
>NA|TRBJ2-7|NA|TRBV10-3
CAISELPSSYEQYF
TGTGCCATCAGTGAACTTCCGAGCTCCTACGAGCAGTACTTC
>NA|TRBJ1-1|NA|TRBV30
CAWSPLGEAFF
TGTGCCTGGAGTCCCTTAGGGGAAGCTTTCTTT
>NA|TRBJ2-5|NA|TRBV5-6
CASSRQAQETQYF
TGTGCCAGCAGCCGACAGGCCCAAGAGACCCAGTACTTC
>NA|TRBJ2-1|TRBD2|TRBV5-6
CASSFAGGGNEQFF
TGTGCCAGCAGCTTCGCGGGGGGAGGCAATGAGCAGTTCTTC
>once|TRBJ1-1|NA|TRBV14
CASSHGGGPAEAFF
TGTGCCAGCAGCCATGGGGGTGGGCCGGCTGAAGCTTTCTTT
>NA|TRBJ1-6|NA|TRBV6-5
CASSYFSGQGNSPLHF
TGTGCCAGCAGTTATTTCTCTGGGCAGGGGAATTCACCCCTCCACTTT
>once|TRBJ1-2|TRBD1|TRBV7-6
CASSLGTGEGFGYTF
TGTGCCAGCAGCTTGGGTACAGGGGAAGGTTTTGGCTACACCTTC
>NA|TRBJ2-7|NA|TRBV18
CASSPTGPYEQYF
TGTGCCAGCTCACCCACGGGCCCTTACGAGCAGTACTTC
>NA|TRBJ1-5|NA|TRBV15
CATSRDLTQAPQHF
TGTGCCACCAGCAGAGATTTGACCCAGGCGCCCCAGCATTTT
>NA|TRBJ2-7|TRBD1|TRBV4-1
CASSQASGQGTYEQYF
TGCGCCAGCAGCCAAGCTTCGGGACAGGGAACCTACGAGCAGTACTTC
>NA|TRBJ2-3|NA|TRBV5-6
CASSLVEGAYTDTQYF
TGTGCCAGCAGCTTGGTGGAGGGGGCCTACACAGATACGCAGTATTTT
>NA|TRBJ2-3|NA|TRBV7-6
CASSLTRSNTDTQYF
TGTGCCAGCAGCTTAACCCGATCAAACACAGATACGCAGTATTTT
>once|TRBJ2-1|TRBD2|TRBV7-2
CASSFISGNVQFF
TGTGCCAGCAGCTTTATTAGCGGGAATGTGCAGTTCTTC
>NA|TRBJ1-6|NA|TRBV5-1
CASSKGGFGNSPLHF
TGCGCCAGCAGTAAGGGGGGCTTTGGTAATTCACCCCTCCACTTT
>NA|TRBJ1-1|TRBD1|TRBV11-2
CASSTKQGSEAFF
TGTGCCAGCAGCACGAAACAGGGGTCTGAAGCTTTCTTT